The rows below give T cell receptor beta chains drawn from one sample of a study of shared clonotypes between healthy human individuals. Here immunoSEQ multiplex PCR was the method, and the copy in TCRdb shows in-frame clones only, minus some. Of 850,000 to 1,100,000 clones in the sample, 60% to 80% were seen once. Input material: memory CD4+ T cells from PBMCs. These receptor sequences come from a man between 18 and 35 years old in good health. Some clones in this sample may be carry-over from other donors' samples. Each CDR3 is given with its conserved first and last residue. A D gene is named only where the DNA matches it firmly. The listing skips clone size in some rows; elsewhere it reads once, few, many or a size class.

j_call v_call d_call cdr3_length clone_size cdr3_nt cdr3_aa
TRBJ1-2 TRBV6-5 - 14 - TGTGCCAGCAGTTCCTTCACAGGGTACTATGGCTACACCTTC CASSSFTGYYGYTF
TRBJ1-1 TRBV2 - 13 few TGTGCCAGCTCAGGGGAAATGAACACTGAAGCTTTCTTT CASSGEMNTEAFF
TRBJ2-7 TRBV5-1 TRBD2 16 - TGCGCCAGCAGCTTGGCTAGCGGGAGTCTTATTTACGAGCAGTACTTC CASSLASGSLIYEQYF
TRBJ1-5 TRBV18 TRBD1 15 - TGTGCCAGCTCACCTCCGGGACAGGGGTTGTCGCCCCAGCATTTT CASSPPGQGLSPQHF
TRBJ1-6 TRBV4-3 - 14 - TGCGCCAGCAGCCAAGTAACAGGGAGTTCACCCCTCCACTTT CASSQVTGSSPLHF
TRBJ1-2 TRBV5-4 - 13 - TGTGCCAGCAGCTTGTGGTCGGGGAAGGGCTACACCTTC CASSLWSGKGYTF
TRBJ2-7 TRBV5-1 - 15 - TGCGCCAGCAGCTTGGTGGCCCAAAGTTCCTACGAGCAGTACTTC CASSLVAQSSYEQYF
TRBJ2-7 TRBV11-2 - 15 - TGTGCCAGCAGCCGGCGTAAGTGGGGGTCCTACGAGCAGTACTTC CASSRRKWGSYEQYF
TRBJ2-7 TRBV7-3 TRBD1 14 once TGTGCCAGCAGCTTGGGGACAGGGTCTGACGAGCAGTACTTC CASSLGTGSDEQYF
TRBJ2-1 TRBV18 TRBD2 17 - TGTGCCAGCTCGCAGGCCCCCTTGACTAGCGGGGCGGGGCTACAGTTCTTC CASSQAPLTSGAGLQFF
TRBJ1-1 TRBV27 TRBD1 14 - TGTGCCAGCAGTTTCAGGGGGGCGGGGACTGAAGCTTTCTTT CASSFRGAGTEAFF
TRBJ2-7 TRBV9 - 14 - TGTGCCAGCAGCTTGGGACTTACCACCTACGAGCAGTACTTC CASSLGLTTYEQYF
TRBJ2-1 TRBV15 - 18 once TGTGCCACCAGCAGAGGTTGGTCGCGGCGGTCGTTCTACAATGAGCAGTTCTTC CATSRGWSRRSFYNEQFF
TRBJ1-1 TRBV30 - 14 few TGTGCCTGGAGTGTAGTAGGGGTGAACACTGAAGCTTTCTTT CAWSVVGVNTEAFF
TRBJ2-7 TRBV15 - 18 - TGTGCCACCAGCAGACTGCGGAAACAGGGAATACATCCCTACGAGCAGTACTTC CATSRLRKQGIHPYEQYF
TRBJ2-5 TRBV4-3 - 13 - TGCGCCAGCAGCCCGGGGCTTCTGGAGACCCAGTACTTC CASSPGLLETQYF
TRBJ1-2 TRBV5-6 - 17 - TGTGCCAGCAGCTTGGCGGCGCCCAGAGGCTTTAACTATGGCTACACCTTC CASSLAAPRGFNYGYTF
TRBJ2-7 TRBV11-3 TRBD1 15 - TGTGCCAGCAGCTTAGAAGGGACAGGGGGAGGCGAGCAGTACTTC CASSLEGTGGGEQYF
TRBJ2-7 TRBV4-2 TRBD2 14 - TGTGCCAGCAGCCAGACTAGCGGAAACTACGAGCAGTACTTC CASSQTSGNYEQYF
TRBJ2-2 TRBV7-6 TRBD2 17 - TGTGCCAGCAGCTTAGTGACTAGCGGGGTACGCACCGGGGAGCTGTTTTTT CASSLVTSGVRTGELFF
TRBJ1-1 TRBV18 - 13 - TGTGCCAGCTCACCAAGGGGCGGGGTTTCGGCTTTCTTT CASSPRGGVSAFF
TRBJ1-1 TRBV15 - 14 few TGTGCCACCAGCAGAGATGGGGGGATTAGGGAAGCTTTCTTT CATSRDGGIREAFF
TRBJ2-7 TRBV4-1 TRBD1 15 once TGCGCCAGCAGCCAACAAGGGACAGGGGGATACGAGCAGTACTTC CASSQQGTGGYEQYF
TRBJ2-7 TRBV5-1 - 14 once TGCGCCAGCAGCCTGAGGGACACTTACTACGAGCAGTACTTC CASSLRDTYYEQYF
TRBJ2-1 TRBV5-4 - 15 once TGTGCCAGCAGCTTGGACAGGACCACCTACAATGAGCAGTTCTTC CASSLDRTTYNEQFF